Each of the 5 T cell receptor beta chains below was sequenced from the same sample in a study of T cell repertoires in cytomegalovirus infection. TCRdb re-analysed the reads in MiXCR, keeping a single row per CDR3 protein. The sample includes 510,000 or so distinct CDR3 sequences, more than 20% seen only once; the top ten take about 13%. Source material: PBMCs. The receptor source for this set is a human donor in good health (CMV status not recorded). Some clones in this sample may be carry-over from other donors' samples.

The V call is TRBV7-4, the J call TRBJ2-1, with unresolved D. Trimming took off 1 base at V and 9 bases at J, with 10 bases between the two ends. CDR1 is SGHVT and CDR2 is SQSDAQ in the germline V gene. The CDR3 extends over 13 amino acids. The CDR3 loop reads CASSLEPLAEQFF. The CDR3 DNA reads TGTGCCAGCAGCTTAGAGCCGCTGGCTGAGCAGTTCTTC.

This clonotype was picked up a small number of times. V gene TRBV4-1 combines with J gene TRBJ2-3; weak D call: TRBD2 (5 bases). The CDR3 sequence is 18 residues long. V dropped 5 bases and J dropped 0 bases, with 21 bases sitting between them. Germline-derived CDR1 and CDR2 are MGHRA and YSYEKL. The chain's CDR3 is CASSLRLRVDTSTDTQYF. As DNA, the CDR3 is TGCGCCAGCAGCTTGCGTTTGCGGGTTGATACTAGCACAGATACGCAGTATTTT.

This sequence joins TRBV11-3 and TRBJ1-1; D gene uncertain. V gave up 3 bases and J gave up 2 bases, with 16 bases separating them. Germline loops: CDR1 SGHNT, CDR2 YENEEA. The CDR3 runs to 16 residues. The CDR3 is CASSFFPLLTNTEAFF. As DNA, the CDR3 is TGTGCCAGCAGCTTTTTCCCCCTCTTAACCAACACTGAAGCTTTCTTT.

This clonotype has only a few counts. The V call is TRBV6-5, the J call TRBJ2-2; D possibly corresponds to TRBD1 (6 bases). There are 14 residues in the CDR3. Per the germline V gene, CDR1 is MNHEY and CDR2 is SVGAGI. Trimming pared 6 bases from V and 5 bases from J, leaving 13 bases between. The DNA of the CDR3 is TGTGCCAGCAGGAATACAGGGAAGACCGGGGAGCTGTTTTTT. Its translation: CASRNTGKTGELFF.

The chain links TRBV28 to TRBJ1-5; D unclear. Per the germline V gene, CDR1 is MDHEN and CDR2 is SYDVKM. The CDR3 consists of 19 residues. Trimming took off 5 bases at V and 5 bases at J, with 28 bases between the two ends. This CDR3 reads CASSPRTLFHSRAYQPQHF. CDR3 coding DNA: TGTGCCAGCAGTCCTCGGACGCTCTTCCACTCCCGAGCATATCAGCCCCAGCATTTT.